Following are 16 T cell receptor beta chains from one sample sequenced in a study of blood T cell repertoires in COVID-19. Assay used: immunoSEQ multiplex PCR; TCRdb lists only in-frame clones, some missing. The sample lists 95,000 to 120,000 clones; roughly four fifths were seen once. Sequenced material: peripheral blood. These receptors all stem from a woman aged 65 to 85 with acute or convalescent COVID-19.

The rearrangement uses TRBV28 and TRBJ1-4; perhaps TRBD1 as D (5 bases). Looked up from germline, CDR1 is MDHEN and CDR2 is SYDVKM. Trimming took 8 bases from V and 14 from J, leaving 15 bases between them. The CDR3 sequence is 11 residues long. CDR3 sequence (DNA): TGTGCCAGCGGATCCGCAGGGATGCTGTTTTTT. Its translation is CASGSAGMLFF.

The chain links TRBV7-3 to TRBJ2-2; D possibly corresponds to TRBD2 (6 bases). The CDR3 contains 16 residues. Trimming took off 5 bases at V and 1 base at J, with 14 bases between the two ends. CDR1 is SGHTA, CDR2 FQGTGA, per germline. The CDR3 DNA follows: TGTGCCAGCAGCCCCCCCGGAGCGGGGAACACCGGGGAGCTGTTTTTT. It encodes CASSPPGAGNTGELFF.

The gene calls are TRBV6-6 and TRBJ1-1; D possibly corresponds to TRBD1 (6 bases). The CDR3 loop spans 13 amino acids. V gave up 7 bases and J gave up 0 bases, with 9 bases separating them. Germline V lookup: CDR1 MNHNY, CDR2 SVGAGI (reference sequence). CDR3 coding DNA: TGTGCCAGCAAGGACAGCATGAACACTGAAGCTTTCTTT. Translating gives CASKDSMNTEAFF.

This sequence joins TRBV18 and TRBJ2-5, with 14 bases identical to TRBD2. V lost 5 bases to trimming and J lost 4 bases; unmatched junction nucleotides: 3. The CDR3 totals 15 residues. Germline CDR1 and CDR2: KGHSH and LQKENI. CDR3 protein: CASSTGTSGRETQYF. The CDR3, as DNA: TGTGCCAGCTCAACCGGGACTAGCGGGAGAGAGACCCAGTACTTC.

The V and J genes are TRBV4-3 and TRBJ1-2, with D maybe TRBD1 (6 bases). The V end lost 0 bases, the J end lost 3 bases, and 11 bases lay between the germline ends. This CDR3 has 15 amino acids. Per the germline V gene, CDR1 is LGHNA and CDR2 is YSLEER. The CDR3 protein is CASSQDTRGHYGYTF. CDR3 coding DNA: TGCGCCAGCAGCCAAGACACCAGGGGACACTATGGCTACACCTTC.

In its sample, this clone was seen once. The chain uses TRBV27 and TRBJ2-2; TRBD1 aligns across 9 bases. The CDR3 is 17 amino acids. J gave up 6 bases and V 4 bases, and 12 bases lay outside the gene matches. Germline V lookup: CDR1 MNHEY, CDR2 SMNVEV (reference sequence). CDR3 sequence reads: CASSSSGTGLRAGELFF. In DNA, the CDR3 is TGTGCCAGCAGTTCCTCGGGGACAGGGTTGAGGGCCGGGGAGCTGTTTTTT.

This clone was counted only a few times. The gene calls are TRBV6-4 and TRBJ2-1, with 11 bases matching TRBD2. The germline gives CDR1 MRHNA, CDR2 SNTAGT. The CDR3 has 15 residues. The ends lost 0 bases at V and 6 bases at J; junction bases unmatched: 1. The CDR3 spells CASSDSSGGANEQFF. CDR3 sequence (DNA): TGTGCCAGCAGTGACTCTAGCGGGGGGGCCAATGAGCAGTTCTTC.

The rearrangement links TRBV29-1 to TRBJ2-1; a possible D gene is TRBD2 (6 bases). The germline V gene encodes CDR1 SQVTM and CDR2 ANQGSEA. The CDR3 sequence is 13 residues long. Between the trimmed V and J ends, which lost 2 bases and 9 bases, there was a span of 14 bases. The CDR3 bases are TGCAGCGTTGAACGGACGCGGGACGGTGAGCAGTTCTTC. Translation gives CSVERTRDGEQFF.

The gene calls are TRBV6-2 or TRBV6-3 and TRBJ2-3, with 9 nucleotides matching TRBD2. Trimming at V came to 6 bases and at J to 1 base, leaving 20 bases not matched to a gene. Germline values: CDR1 MNHEY, CDR2 SVGEGT. This CDR3 is built from 20 residues. The CDR3 spells CASSPGGSVAGDFGTDTQYF. The CDR3 DNA reads TGTGCCAGCAGCCCGGGCGGGTCTGTAGCGGGAGATTTCGGCACAGATACGCAGTATTTT.

V is TRBV14 and J is TRBJ2-1, with 12 bases that match TRBD2. Losses at the gene ends were 4 bases for V and 10 bases for J; bases not matched to a gene: 5. CDR3 length: 14 residues. Per germline, CDR1 SGHDN and CDR2 FVKESK. DNA for the CDR3: TGTGCCAGCAGCCCCCGACTAGCGGGAGCGGAGCAGTTCTTC. Translation gives CASSPRLAGAEQFF.

About this clone itself: At one boundary the junction diverges from the germline segment, which might be a read error. The rearrangement joins TRBV19 to TRBJ1-2, with TRBD1 matching over 7 bases. Germline CDR1 LNHDA, CDR2 SQIVND (reference sequence). The CDR3 covers 13 residues. CDR3 residues: CASKLEGANGYTF. The CDR3 coding sequence is TGTGCAAGTAAATTGGAGGGGGCGAATGGCTACACCTTC.

The chain has TRBV30 and TRBJ1-2; D remains ambiguous. Germline-derived CDR1 and CDR2 are GTSNPN and SVGIG (reference sequence). Trimming cost V 1 base and J 8 bases, with 17 bases left between them. This CDR3 is 14 amino acids long. For the CDR3, the DNA is TGTGCCTGGAGTGCCCCCCTAAACTGGGAGGGCTACACCTTC. Amino acids: CAWSAPLNWEGYTF.

This sequence joins TRBV28 and TRBJ1-3; the match to TRBD1 covers 10 bases. CDR1 and CDR2 from the germline V gene are MDHEN and SYDVKM. The CDR3 totals 15 residues. The junction had 13 bases not matched to a gene; V was cut back by 8 bases and J by 9 bases. CDR3 coding DNA: TGTGCCAGCGGAGCCCCGGGACAGGGGTCGGGCACCATATATTTT. Its protein is CASGAPGQGSGTIYF.

There are many counts of this clone. V is TRBV6-6 and J is TRBJ1-4, with D possibly TRBD1 on 5 matching bases. V was shortened by 5 bases and J by 8 bases, with 21 bases between the two germline ends. The CDR3 sequence is 16 residues long. Germline lookup yields CDR1 MNHNY and CDR2 SVGAGI (reference sequence). The CDR3 region has the DNA TGTGCCAGCAGTCCGTCACATGGGGCCACTGGGGAAAAACTGTTTTTT. This codes for CASSPSHGATGEKLFF.

This clone was detected once. The rearrangement joins TRBV19 to TRBJ1-1; the D gene is possibly TRBD1 (6 bases). V was cut by 5 bases and J by 5 bases, with 15 bases left in between. CDR3 length: 14 amino acids. Germline assignment: CDR1 LNHDA and CDR2 SQIVND (reference sequence). Here the CDR3 DNA reads TGTGCCAGTAGTCGATCAGGGGTCGGAACTGAAGCTTTCTTT. Protein: CASSRSGVGTEAFF.

CDR3 residues: CASSQDSTSGRSEETQYF. Written as DNA, the CDR3 is TGTGCCAGCAGCCAAGATTCAACTAGCGGGAGGTCGGAAGAGACCCAGTACTTC. The rearrangement joins TRBV3-1 (or the pseudogene TRBV3-2) to TRBJ2-5; 12 positions match TRBD2. With V trimmed by 0 bases and J by 3 bases, 8 bases remained unmatched. Germline V gene data show CDR1 as LGHDT and CDR2 as YNNKEL (reference sequence). The CDR3 spans 18 residues.